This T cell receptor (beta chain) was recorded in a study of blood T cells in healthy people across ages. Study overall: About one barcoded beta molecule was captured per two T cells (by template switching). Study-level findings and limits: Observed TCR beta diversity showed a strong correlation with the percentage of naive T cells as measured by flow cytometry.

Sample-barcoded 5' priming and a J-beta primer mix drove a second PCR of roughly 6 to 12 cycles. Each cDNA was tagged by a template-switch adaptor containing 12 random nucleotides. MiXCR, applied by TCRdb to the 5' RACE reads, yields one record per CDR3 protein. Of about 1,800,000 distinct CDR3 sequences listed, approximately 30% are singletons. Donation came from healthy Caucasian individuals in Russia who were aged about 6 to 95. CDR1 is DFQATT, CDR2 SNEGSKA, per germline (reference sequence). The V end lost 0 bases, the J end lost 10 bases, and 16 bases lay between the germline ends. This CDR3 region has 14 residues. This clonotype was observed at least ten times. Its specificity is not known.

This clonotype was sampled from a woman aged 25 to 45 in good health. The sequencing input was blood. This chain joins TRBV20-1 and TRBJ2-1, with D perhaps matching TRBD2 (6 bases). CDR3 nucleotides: TGCAGTGCTAGAGATCTTACGGGGGAAGGGGAGCAGTTCTTC. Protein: CSARDLTGEGEQFF.